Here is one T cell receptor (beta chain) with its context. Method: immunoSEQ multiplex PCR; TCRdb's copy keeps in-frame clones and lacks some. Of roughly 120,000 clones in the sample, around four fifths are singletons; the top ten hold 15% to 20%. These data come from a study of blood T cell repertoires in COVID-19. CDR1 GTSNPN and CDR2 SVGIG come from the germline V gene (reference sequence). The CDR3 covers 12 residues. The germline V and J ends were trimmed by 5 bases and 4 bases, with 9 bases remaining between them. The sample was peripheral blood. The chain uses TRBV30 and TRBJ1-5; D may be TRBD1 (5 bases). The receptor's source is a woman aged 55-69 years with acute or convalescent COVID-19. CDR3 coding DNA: TGTGCCTGGGACCAGGGAAATCAGCCCCAGCATTTT. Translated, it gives CAWDQGNQPQHF.